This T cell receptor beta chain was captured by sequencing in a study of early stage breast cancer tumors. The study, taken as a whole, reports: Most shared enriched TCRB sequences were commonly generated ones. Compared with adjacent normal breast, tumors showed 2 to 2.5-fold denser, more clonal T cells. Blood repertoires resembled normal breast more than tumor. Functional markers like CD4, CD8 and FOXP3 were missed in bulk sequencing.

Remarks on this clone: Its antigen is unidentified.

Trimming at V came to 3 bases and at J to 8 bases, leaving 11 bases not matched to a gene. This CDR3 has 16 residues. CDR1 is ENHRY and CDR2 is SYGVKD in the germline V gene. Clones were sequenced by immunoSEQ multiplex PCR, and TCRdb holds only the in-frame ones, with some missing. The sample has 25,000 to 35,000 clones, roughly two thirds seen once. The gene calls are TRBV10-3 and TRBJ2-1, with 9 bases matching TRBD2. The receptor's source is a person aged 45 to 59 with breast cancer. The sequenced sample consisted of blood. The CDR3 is CAISDVAGGPSDEQFF. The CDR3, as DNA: TGTGCCATCAGTGATGTGGCGGGAGGGCCATCGGATGAGCAGTTCTTC.